These 10 T cell receptor beta chains were all obtained from the same sample, sequenced in a study of CD8 T cells in Susac syndrome. Reverse transcription of roughly 0.5 to 1 ug RNA used random hexamers. TCRdb itself ran the immunoSEQ multiplex PCR reads through MiXCR, one entry per CDR3 protein. The sample holds about 180,000 distinct CDR3 sequences, roughly 94% seen once. The specimen sequenced was CD4+ T cells from PBMCs. The source is a human donor with Susac syndrome.

V is TRBV20-1 and J is TRBJ2-2; D gene ambiguous. V was shortened by 1 base and J by 4 bases, with 4 bases between the two germline ends. Germline V gives CDR1 DFQATT, CDR2 SNEGSKA (reference sequence). The CDR3 spans 12 residues. The CDR3 DNA sequence: TGCAGTGCTAGAGTGGGCACCGGGGAGCTGTTTTTT. Translating it yields CSARVGTGELFF.

This chain links TRBV6-5 with TRBJ1-1; D is perhaps TRBD1 (6 bases). The V gene's germline CDR1 is MNHEY and CDR2 SVGAGI. V dropped 6 bases and J dropped 1 base, with 12 bases sitting between them. The length of the CDR3 is 14 residues. The CDR3, as DNA: TGTGCCAGCAGCCGGACAGATTCGAACACTGAAGCTTTCTTT. As protein: CASSRTDSNTEAFF.

CDR3: CASSPSGGMKNEQFF. CDR3 DNA sequence: TGTGCCAGCAGCCCCTCAGGAGGGATGAAGAATGAGCAGTTCTTC. The chain employs TRBV27 and TRBJ2-1, with D possibly TRBD2 on 6 matching bases. Per germline, CDR1 MNHEY and CDR2 SMNVEV (reference sequence). The CDR3 is made up of 15 amino acids. Trimming left V 6 bases short and J 7 bases short, with 19 bases between.

The chain employs TRBV7-2 and TRBJ1-6; the match to TRBD1 covers 8 bases. CDR1 SGHTA and CDR2 FQGNSA come from the germline V gene. The CDR3 spans 16 residues. Trimming removed 2 bases from V and 9 bases from J; junction bases left unmatched: 9. CDR3 amino acids: CASSLLPTGEGSPLHF. DNA of the CDR3: TGTGCCAGCAGCTTACTTCCGACAGGGGAGGGTTCACCCCTCCACTTT.

J is TRBJ2-1 and V is TRBV5-1; unclear D gene. The CDR3 contains 12 residues. Germline V gene lookup returns CDR1 SGHRS and CDR2 YFSETQ. Trimming removed 0 bases at V and 6 bases at J, with 4 bases between. CDR3 DNA sequence: TGCGCCAGCAGCTTGGAGCTCAATGAGCAGTTCTTC. It yields the protein CASSLELNEQFF.

The rearrangement uses TRBV7-2 and TRBJ1-1; 7 bases map to TRBD1. The CDR3 contains 15 residues. Per germline, CDR1 SGHTA and CDR2 FQGNSA. V shed 4 bases and J 0 bases; nucleotides not matched to a gene: 5. The CDR3 loop is CASSSMTGMNTEAFF. In DNA form, the CDR3 reads TGTGCCAGCAGCTCGATGACAGGGATGAACACTGAAGCTTTCTTT. The variable domain in full, with the rest retrieved from reference TRBV7-2 and TRBJ1-1, is GAGVSQSPSNKVTEKGKDVELRCDPISGHTALYWYRQSLGQGLEFLIYFQGNSAPDKSGLPSDRFSAERTGGSVSTLTIQRTQQEDSAVYLCASSSMTGMNTEAFFGQGTRLTVV.

The chain employs TRBV18 and TRBJ1-5; D is unresolved. The CDR3 spans 14 residues. The germline V and J ends were trimmed by 3 bases and 6 bases, with 12 bases remaining between them. Germline CDR1 is KGHSH and CDR2 is LQKENI. CDR3 residues: CASSPVEFGQPQHF. The CDR3 DNA reads TGTGCCAGCTCACCTGTAGAGTTTGGTCAGCCCCAGCATTTT.

The gene calls are TRBV20-1 and TRBJ1-5; 7 nucleotides line up with TRBD1. J gave up 3 bases and V 6 bases, and 8 bases lay outside the gene matches. Per the germline V gene, CDR1 is DFQATT and CDR2 is SNEGSKA (reference sequence). CDR3 size: 14 residues. CDR3 amino acids: CSATMGQLNQPQHF. CDR3 nucleotides: TGCAGTGCCACCATGGGACAGCTCAATCAGCCCCAGCATTTT.

This chain connects TRBV5-1 to TRBJ2-3, with unresolved D. CDR1 and CDR2 from the germline V gene are SGHRS and YFSETQ. Trimming removed 4 bases from V and 4 bases from J, with 19 bases in between. The CDR3 has 16 residues. As DNA, the CDR3 is TGCGCCAGCAGCCAGGCCCTCCAAGTTGGGGCAGATACGCAGTATTTT. Translated, it gives CASSQALQVGADTQYF.

V gene TRBV11-3 combines with J gene TRBJ2-3; D remains ambiguous. V lost 1 base and J lost 7, with 9 bases in between. The length of the CDR3 is 13 residues. Germline V gene lookup returns CDR1 SGHNT and CDR2 YENEEA. The chain's CDR3 is CASSLGSENTQYF. CDR3 coding DNA: TGTGCCAGCAGCTTAGGGTCAGAAAATACGCAGTATTTT.